Shown below are 8 T cell receptor beta chains from a single sample sequenced in a study of blood T cell repertoires in COVID-19. The data were produced by immunoSEQ multiplex PCR, yet TCRdb's version contains in-frame clones alone and is incomplete. The profile shows a few hundred thousand clones, around 90% of them singletons. Sequenced material: peripheral blood. The origin of the receptors is a woman aged 35 to 49 who had recovered from COVID-19.

This chain uses TRBV15 with TRBJ2-4, with 9 bases that match TRBD1. CDR1 LNHNV and CDR2 YYDKDF come from the germline V gene (reference sequence). This CDR3 is 14 amino acids long. V shed 8 bases, J shed 12 bases, and the junction held 14 bases outside the gene matches. Written as DNA, the CDR3 is TGTGCCACCCTCCGGGACAGGGATGGATCGCGTCAGTACTTC. Protein: CATLRDRDGSRQYF.

The J gene is TRBJ1-5, the V gene TRBV13; D is uncertain. The CDR3 totals 12 residues. Trimming took 2 bases from V and 11 from J, leaving 10 bases between them. The germline V gene encodes CDR1 PRHDT and CDR2 FYEKMQ (reference sequence). This CDR3 is CASSLSDGTQHF. CDR3 bases: TGTGCCAGCAGCTTATCAGACGGGACCCAGCATTTT.

The chain recombines TRBV6-5 with TRBJ1-1, with D maybe TRBD1 (5 bases). This CDR3 spans 14 amino acids. Germline loops: CDR1 MNHEY, CDR2 SVGAGI. Trimming took 5 bases from V and 1 from J, leaving 11 bases between them. The CDR3 nucleotides read TGTGCCAGCAGTATAACGGGGGAGAACACTGAAGCTTTCTTT. Translating gives CASSITGENTEAFF.

The J gene is TRBJ1-6, the V gene TRBV6-6, with D unresolved. V dropped 2 bases and J dropped 7 bases, with 9 bases sitting between them. This CDR3 is built from 14 residues. CDR1 is MNHNY and CDR2 is SVGAGI in the germline V gene (reference sequence). CDR3 coding DNA: TGTGCCAGCAGTTACACGGCGGAAAATTCACCCCTCCACTTT. Amino acids: CASSYTAENSPLHF.

CDR3 DNA: TGTGCCAGCGGAGAGTACGAGCAGTACTTC. The encoded protein is CASGEYEQYF. The chain is built from TRBV28 and TRBJ2-7; D is unclear. V lost 8 bases and J lost 4, with 6 bases in between. Germline CDR1 reads MDHEN; CDR2 reads SYDVKM. The CDR3 consists of 10 residues. Using reference TRBV28 and TRBJ2-7 for the parts outside the CDR3, the full variable domain is DVKVTQSSRYLVKRTGEKVFLECVQDMDHENMFWYRQDPGLGLRLIYFSYDVKMKEKGDIPEGYSVSREKKERFSLILESASTNQTSMYLCASGEYEQYFGPGTRLTVT.

Worth noting for this clone: One end of the junction varies from germline; a read error may be responsible. This specimen includes other DNA sequences encoding the same CDR3. This sequence joins TRBV5-1 and TRBJ1-1; 9 nucleotides align to TRBD1. This CDR3 is built from 14 residues. Germline assignment: CDR1 SGHRS and CDR2 YFSETQ. CDR3 DNA sequence: TGCGCCAGCAGGTTGGGACAGGGGAACACTGAAGCTTTCTTT. It translates to CASRLGQGNTEAFF.

The table lists this clone with a few counts. The gene calls are TRBV6-5 and TRBJ2-3; 8 bases line up with TRBD1. Germline trimming cut 10 bases from V and 2 bases from J; bases unmatched to any gene: 5. From germline, CDR1 is MNHEY and CDR2 SVGAGI. The CDR3 consists of 13 residues. CDR3 coding DNA: TGTGCCACCCGACAGGGGAACACAGATACGCAGTATTTT. Translated, it gives CATRQGNTDTQYF.

The chain is built from TRBV10-3 and TRBJ2-1; possible D gene TRBD2, 6 bases. The CDR3 consists of 11 residues. Trimming removed 10 bases from V and 6 bases from J, with 10 bases in between. Germline lookup yields CDR1 ENHRY and CDR2 SYGVKD. CDR3 protein: CATGEFNEQFF. CDR3 nucleotide sequence: TGTGCCACGGGGGAGTTCAATGAGCAGTTCTTC.